This T cell receptor beta chain was identified in a study of cytomegalovirus exposure and HLA in healthy donors. Donors were nominally healthy when sampled, though unrecorded immune exposures were likely. For this clone: As yet, its antigen is unknown.

Broader study findings: The study found most TCR sequences rare, yet found some public TCRs in many donors. It was reported in a later analysis that an Asian-associated ancestry cluster showed fewer N-insertions than the approximately 700-donor mean. The CMV antigen specificity of a few CMV-associated chains was confirmed through in vitro analysis.

The V end lost 11 bases, the J end lost 6 bases, and 17 bases lay between the germline ends. Looked up from germline, CDR1 is MNHNS and CDR2 is SASEGT. The CDR3 runs to 12 residues. PCR used 60 Vbeta primers and 13 Jbeta primers. The repertoire was sequenced with immunoSEQ multiplex PCR; TCRdb's copy has only in-frame clones and lacks some. The specimen's table records roughly 50,000 clones. This TCR came from a woman aged 60-70 years in good health and CMV-seropositive. The chain joins TRBV6-1 to TRBJ2-7; D possibly corresponds to TRBD2 (5 bases). Sequencing was carried out using PBMCs. The CDR3 nucleotides are TGTGCCTGCTCGAGAACTCGGGGCGAGCAGTACTTC. Protein: CACSRTRGEQYF.